This T cell receptor (beta chain) is from a study of identical twins. This clonotype was observed a few times. No antigen is known for it. General study points: Twins' excess sharing was less marked for out-of-frame beta sequences.

TCRdb ran MiXCR on the 5' RACE reads and lists one entry per CDR3 protein. The profile shows about 570,000 distinct CDR3 sequences, over 8.5% of them singletons. CDR1 SGDLS and CDR2 YYNGEE come from the germline V gene. The CDR3 runs to 17 residues. With 0 bases removed from V and 6 bases from J, the gap between germline ends came to 20 bases. The data also belong to a second study, concerning yellow fever vaccine responses in identical twins.

The chain employs TRBV9 and TRBJ2-3, with a tentative D call TRBD2 (6 bases). The sequenced sample consisted of PBMCs. This sequence was found in a woman under 30 in good health. In nucleotides, the CDR3 is TGTGCCAGCAGCGTAGAGGTTAGCGGCCCAGACTTGGATACGCAGTATTTT. Translating it yields CASSVEVSGPDLDTQYF.